Listed below are T cell receptor beta chains from one sample, sequenced in a study of immune evolution from preneoplasia to lung adenocarcinoma. Here immunoSEQ multiplex PCR was the method, and the copy in TCRdb shows in-frame clones only, minus some. The top ten hold approximately 5% of the sample, which has roughly 3,500 clones, around 81% seen once. Sequencing used FFPE lung adenocarcinoma in situ tissue. The source is a person between 65 and 79 years old with lung adenocarcinoma. CDR3s include the opening cysteine and the closing phenylalanine or tryptophan. A D gene is named only where the DNA matches it firmly. A clone size is listed for some rows: how often the clone was seen (once, few, many), or a class if it is expanded.

len: 15; d_gene: NA; j_gene: TRBJ1-2; v_gene: TRBV4-1; abundance: NA; CDR3nt: TGCGCCAGCAGCCTATCTTCGGGAGCTAACTATGGCTACACCTTC; CDR3aa: CASSLSSGANYGYTF
len: 15; d_gene: NA; j_gene: TRBJ1-5; v_gene: TRBV7-2; abundance: NA; CDR3nt: TGTGCCAGCAGCTCTAACGCAGGGACAAATCAGCCCCAGCATTTT; CDR3aa: CASSSNAGTNQPQHF
len: 14; d_gene: NA; j_gene: TRBJ1-2; v_gene: TRBV2; abundance: NA; CDR3nt: TGTGCCAGCAAATTGGAGGTGGCCAACTATGGCTACACCTTC; CDR3aa: CASKLEVANYGYTF
len: 20; d_gene: TRBD2; j_gene: TRBJ2-7; v_gene: TRBV18; abundance: NA; CDR3nt: TGTGCCAGCTCACCACCGACGACAGGGATATTCGCTAGCGGGAGGTACGAGCAGTACTTC; CDR3aa: CASSPPTTGIFASGRYEQYF
len: 16; d_gene: NA; j_gene: TRBJ2-1; v_gene: TRBV4-2; abundance: large; CDR3nt: TGTGCCAGCAGCCAAGATTCCTTCACCTCCTACAATGAGCAGTTCTTC; CDR3aa: CASSQDSFTSYNEQFF
len: 15; d_gene: NA; j_gene: TRBJ2-5; v_gene: TRBV19; abundance: NA; CDR3nt: TGTGCCAGTAGTATAGGGGACGGGGCCGGTGGGACCCAGTACTTC; CDR3aa: CASSIGDGAGGTQYF
len: 11; d_gene: NA; j_gene: TRBJ2-3; v_gene: TRBV30; abundance: NA; CDR3nt: TGTGCCTTTAAACTCGGAGATACGCAGTATTTT; CDR3aa: CAFKLGDTQYF
len: 17; d_gene: NA; j_gene: TRBJ1-3; v_gene: TRBV21-1; abundance: NA; CDR3nt: TGTGCCAGCAGCAAACCGGGACAGGGGGCTTCTGGAAACACCATATATTTT; CDR3aa: CASSKPGQGASGNTIYF
len: 14; d_gene: TRBD2; j_gene: TRBJ2-7; v_gene: TRBV19; abundance: NA; CDR3nt: TGTGCCAGTAGCCCTAGCGGCCCAGGTGAGGAGCAGTACTTC; CDR3aa: CASSPSGPGEEQYF
len: 13; d_gene: NA; j_gene: TRBJ2-1; v_gene: TRBV9; abundance: NA; CDR3nt: TGTGCCAGCAGCGTAGGTTCAGGGGATGAGCAGTTCTTC; CDR3aa: CASSVGSGDEQFF
len: 14; d_gene: TRBD1; j_gene: TRBJ2-2; v_gene: TRBV28; abundance: NA; CDR3nt: TGTGCCAGCAGTTTGACAGGGGGAGGCGGGGAGCTGTTTTTT; CDR3aa: CASSLTGGGGELFF
len: 15; d_gene: NA; j_gene: TRBJ2-1; v_gene: TRBV5-4; abundance: once; CDR3nt: TGTGCCAGCAGCTCTGACCCAGGGGAGGACAATGAGCAGTTCTTC; CDR3aa: CASSSDPGEDNEQFF
len: 15; d_gene: TRBD2; j_gene: TRBJ2-1; v_gene: TRBV25-1; abundance: NA; CDR3nt: TGTGCCAGCAGTGAAACGGGAGGTTCCTACAATGAGCAGTTCTTC; CDR3aa: CASSETGGSYNEQFF
len: 12; d_gene: NA; j_gene: TRBJ1-2; v_gene: TRBV5-5; abundance: NA; CDR3nt: TGTGCCAGCAGCTTGGTGGGACATGGCTACACCTTC; CDR3aa: CASSLVGHGYTF
len: 15; d_gene: NA; j_gene: TRBJ1-2; v_gene: TRBV28; abundance: NA; CDR3nt: TGTGCCAGCAGCCCTGCGTGGCAGGGAATAGGCGGCTACACCTTC; CDR3aa: CASSPAWQGIGGYTF
len: 12; d_gene: NA; j_gene: TRBJ2-1; v_gene: TRBV7-9; abundance: NA; CDR3nt: TGTGCCAGCAGCTCACTTCGACGAAGGCAGTTCTTC; CDR3aa: CASSSLRRRQFF
len: 13; d_gene: NA; j_gene: TRBJ2-3; v_gene: TRBV4-2; abundance: NA; CDR3nt: TGTGCCAGCAGCCAAAGTACCACAGATACGCAGTATTTT; CDR3aa: CASSQSTTDTQYF
len: 14; d_gene: NA; j_gene: TRBJ1-1; v_gene: TRBV9; abundance: NA; CDR3nt: TGTGCCAGCAGCGTGGGACGGATGAACACTGAAGCTTTCTTT; CDR3aa: CASSVGRMNTEAFF
len: 14; d_gene: TRBD1; j_gene: TRBJ1-2; v_gene: TRBV6-1; abundance: NA; CDR3nt: TGTGCCAGCGGATCGAGGGGGCGCGATTATGGCTACACCTTC; CDR3aa: CASGSRGRDYGYTF
len: 14; d_gene: NA; j_gene: TRBJ1-4; v_gene: TRBV5-4; abundance: NA; CDR3nt: TGTGCCAGCAGCTTGGGCACGTCGGATGAAAAACTGTTTTTT; CDR3aa: CASSLGTSDEKLFF
len: 16; d_gene: TRBD2; j_gene: TRBJ2-7; v_gene: TRBV5-1; abundance: NA; CDR3nt: TGCGCCAGCAGCTTGGCCGTAGGGCGGGAGCGATACGAGCAGTACTTC; CDR3aa: CASSLAVGRERYEQYF
len: 14; d_gene: TRBD2; j_gene: TRBJ2-1; v_gene: TRBV19; abundance: NA; CDR3nt: TGTGCCAGTACCACCGGGACTAGCAACAATGAGCAGTTCTTC; CDR3aa: CASTTGTSNNEQFF
len: 17; d_gene: TRBD1; j_gene: TRBJ2-7; v_gene: TRBV25-1; abundance: NA; CDR3nt: TGTGCCAGCAGTGAGTGGGGACAGCTGATAAAGAATTACGAGCAGTACTTC; CDR3aa: CASSEWGQLIKNYEQYF
len: 15; d_gene: TRBD2; j_gene: TRBJ2-1; v_gene: TRBV9; abundance: NA; CDR3nt: TGTGCCAGCAGCGCCCTAGCGGGAGGGTTCCATGAGCAGTTCTTC; CDR3aa: CASSALAGGFHEQFF
len: 14; d_gene: TRBD2; j_gene: TRBJ2-1; v_gene: TRBV5-4; abundance: once; CDR3nt: TGTGCCAGCAGCTTGTCGCCGACTAGCGATGAGCAGTTCTTC; CDR3aa: CASSLSPTSDEQFF
len: 14; d_gene: TRBD1; j_gene: TRBJ1-1; v_gene: TRBV5-4; abundance: NA; CDR3nt: TGTGCCAGCAGCAGGGGACAGGGGGACACTGAAGCTTTCTTT; CDR3aa: CASSRGQGDTEAFF
len: 13; d_gene: NA; j_gene: TRBJ2-7; v_gene: TRBV2; abundance: NA; CDR3nt: TGTGCCAGCTGGGGGGCGGGACCCGGCGAGCAGTACTTC; CDR3aa: CASWGAGPGEQYF
len: 11; d_gene: NA; j_gene: TRBJ1-1; v_gene: TRBV20-1; abundance: NA; CDR3nt: TGCAGTGCTAGAAACCGTGGGCAAGCTTTCTTT; CDR3aa: CSARNRGQAFF
len: 12; d_gene: NA; j_gene: TRBJ1-2; v_gene: TRBV7-2; abundance: NA; CDR3nt: TGTGCCAGCAGCTTCAGTGAGGGGGGCTACACCTTC; CDR3aa: CASSFSEGGYTF
len: 14; d_gene: TRBD2; j_gene: TRBJ2-7; v_gene: TRBV7-9; abundance: few; CDR3nt: TGTGCCAGCAAGAGGGGACTAGAGGCCTACGAGCAGTACTTC; CDR3aa: CASKRGLEAYEQYF
len: 17; d_gene: TRBD1; j_gene: TRBJ2-3; v_gene: TRBV18; abundance: NA; CDR3nt: TGTGCCAGCTCACCCGGACAGGGCAGAGGTAGCACAGATACGCAGTATTTT; CDR3aa: CASSPGQGRGSTDTQYF
len: 15; d_gene: TRBD1; j_gene: TRBJ2-2; v_gene: TRBV7-9; abundance: NA; CDR3nt: TGTGCCAGCAGCCTAGGACAGGGCGTCACCGGGGAGCTGTTTTTT; CDR3aa: CASSLGQGVTGELFF
len: 15; d_gene: NA; j_gene: TRBJ2-7; v_gene: TRBV9; abundance: NA; CDR3nt: TGTGCCAGCAGCGTAGAGGCAGGTGTGAACTACGAGCAGTACTTC; CDR3aa: CASSVEAGVNYEQYF